The clone carrying this T cell receptor beta chain was seen many times. Its matching antigen is unknown. The data stem from a study of neurological immune-mediated disorders. Study-wide findings and caveats: Multiple sclerosis was found to have the least TCR clonal expansion, below healthy controls, and HTLV-1-associated myelopathy the most.

The unsorted libraries were made from 2 million PBMCs kept at -80 C. 5'RACE with 10-nucleotide random UMIs generated the cDNA. Sequencing runs each generated in excess of 170 million TCR-beta sequences derived from 15-18 subjects. TCRdb processed the 5' RACE reads anew with MiXCR; each CDR3 protein has one entry. The repertoire includes 25,000 to 30,000 distinct CDR3 sequences, 6.6% of them detected once, and about 8.1% sits in the top ten. Between the trimmed V and J ends, which lost 0 bases and 6 bases, there was a span of 6 bases. There are 13 residues in the CDR3. In germline, CDR1 is SGHAT, CDR2 FQDESV (reference sequence).

V usage is TRBV11-1 and J usage is TRBJ2-1; the D is unclear. The sequenced material came from PBMCs. This TCR came from a woman between 45 and 65 years old in good health. The CDR3 reads CASSLASFNEQFF. The CDR3 DNA is TGTGCCAGCAGCTTAGCGAGCTTCAATGAGCAGTTCTTC.